This is a list of T cell receptor beta chains from one sample in a study of monozygotic twins with inflammatory bowel disease. Using the 5' RACE reads, TCRdb records one entry per CDR3 protein without DNA. Here the sample table reports approximately 400,000 distinct CDR3 sequences. Sequencing was done on a sample of blood. Receptors originate from a human donor with ulcerative colitis or Crohn's disease, or a healthy co-twin of an affected twin (not recorded which). The CDR3 runs from the conserved cysteine through the conserved F or W. Fields, in order: J gene, V gene, CDR3 length, CDR3 protein.

TRBJ2-7,TRBV6-2/TRBV6-3,11,CASSYFSEQYF
TRBJ1-5,TRBV7-9,17,CASSRCASEGCNQPQHF
TRBJ2-1,TRBV7-9,13,CASRRGQYNEQFF
TRBJ2-5,TRBV7-2,14,CASSLILGQETQYF
TRBJ2-7,TRBV6-6,11,CASSPGLGQYF
TRBJ2-5,TRBV3-1,18,CASSQVSGGHGGKETQYF
TRBJ2-2,TRBV14,15,CASSQWAGNTGELFF
TRBJ2-4,TRBV6-6,13,CASTPTGGDIQYF
TRBJ2-3,TRBV24-1,14,CATLGTRRTDTQYF
TRBJ2-3,TRBV30,12,CAYRGGADTQYF
TRBJ1-1,TRBV28,12,CASSYKGTEAFF
TRBJ2-5,TRBV4-2,15,CASSQDRLAEETQYF
TRBJ2-3,TRBV6-2/TRBV6-3,21,CASSYSYTGTSGSLFGDTQYF
TRBJ2-3,TRBV6-5,13,CASGRGGPDTQYF
TRBJ2-3,TRBV4-3,17,CASSQDRRGRHPDTQYF
TRBJ2-2,TRBV3-1,15,CASSQGDREFGELFF
TRBJ2-2,TRBV9,17,CASSVDFGEGRTGELFF
TRBJ2-1,TRBV7-2,16,CASSSLTWTSGHEQFF